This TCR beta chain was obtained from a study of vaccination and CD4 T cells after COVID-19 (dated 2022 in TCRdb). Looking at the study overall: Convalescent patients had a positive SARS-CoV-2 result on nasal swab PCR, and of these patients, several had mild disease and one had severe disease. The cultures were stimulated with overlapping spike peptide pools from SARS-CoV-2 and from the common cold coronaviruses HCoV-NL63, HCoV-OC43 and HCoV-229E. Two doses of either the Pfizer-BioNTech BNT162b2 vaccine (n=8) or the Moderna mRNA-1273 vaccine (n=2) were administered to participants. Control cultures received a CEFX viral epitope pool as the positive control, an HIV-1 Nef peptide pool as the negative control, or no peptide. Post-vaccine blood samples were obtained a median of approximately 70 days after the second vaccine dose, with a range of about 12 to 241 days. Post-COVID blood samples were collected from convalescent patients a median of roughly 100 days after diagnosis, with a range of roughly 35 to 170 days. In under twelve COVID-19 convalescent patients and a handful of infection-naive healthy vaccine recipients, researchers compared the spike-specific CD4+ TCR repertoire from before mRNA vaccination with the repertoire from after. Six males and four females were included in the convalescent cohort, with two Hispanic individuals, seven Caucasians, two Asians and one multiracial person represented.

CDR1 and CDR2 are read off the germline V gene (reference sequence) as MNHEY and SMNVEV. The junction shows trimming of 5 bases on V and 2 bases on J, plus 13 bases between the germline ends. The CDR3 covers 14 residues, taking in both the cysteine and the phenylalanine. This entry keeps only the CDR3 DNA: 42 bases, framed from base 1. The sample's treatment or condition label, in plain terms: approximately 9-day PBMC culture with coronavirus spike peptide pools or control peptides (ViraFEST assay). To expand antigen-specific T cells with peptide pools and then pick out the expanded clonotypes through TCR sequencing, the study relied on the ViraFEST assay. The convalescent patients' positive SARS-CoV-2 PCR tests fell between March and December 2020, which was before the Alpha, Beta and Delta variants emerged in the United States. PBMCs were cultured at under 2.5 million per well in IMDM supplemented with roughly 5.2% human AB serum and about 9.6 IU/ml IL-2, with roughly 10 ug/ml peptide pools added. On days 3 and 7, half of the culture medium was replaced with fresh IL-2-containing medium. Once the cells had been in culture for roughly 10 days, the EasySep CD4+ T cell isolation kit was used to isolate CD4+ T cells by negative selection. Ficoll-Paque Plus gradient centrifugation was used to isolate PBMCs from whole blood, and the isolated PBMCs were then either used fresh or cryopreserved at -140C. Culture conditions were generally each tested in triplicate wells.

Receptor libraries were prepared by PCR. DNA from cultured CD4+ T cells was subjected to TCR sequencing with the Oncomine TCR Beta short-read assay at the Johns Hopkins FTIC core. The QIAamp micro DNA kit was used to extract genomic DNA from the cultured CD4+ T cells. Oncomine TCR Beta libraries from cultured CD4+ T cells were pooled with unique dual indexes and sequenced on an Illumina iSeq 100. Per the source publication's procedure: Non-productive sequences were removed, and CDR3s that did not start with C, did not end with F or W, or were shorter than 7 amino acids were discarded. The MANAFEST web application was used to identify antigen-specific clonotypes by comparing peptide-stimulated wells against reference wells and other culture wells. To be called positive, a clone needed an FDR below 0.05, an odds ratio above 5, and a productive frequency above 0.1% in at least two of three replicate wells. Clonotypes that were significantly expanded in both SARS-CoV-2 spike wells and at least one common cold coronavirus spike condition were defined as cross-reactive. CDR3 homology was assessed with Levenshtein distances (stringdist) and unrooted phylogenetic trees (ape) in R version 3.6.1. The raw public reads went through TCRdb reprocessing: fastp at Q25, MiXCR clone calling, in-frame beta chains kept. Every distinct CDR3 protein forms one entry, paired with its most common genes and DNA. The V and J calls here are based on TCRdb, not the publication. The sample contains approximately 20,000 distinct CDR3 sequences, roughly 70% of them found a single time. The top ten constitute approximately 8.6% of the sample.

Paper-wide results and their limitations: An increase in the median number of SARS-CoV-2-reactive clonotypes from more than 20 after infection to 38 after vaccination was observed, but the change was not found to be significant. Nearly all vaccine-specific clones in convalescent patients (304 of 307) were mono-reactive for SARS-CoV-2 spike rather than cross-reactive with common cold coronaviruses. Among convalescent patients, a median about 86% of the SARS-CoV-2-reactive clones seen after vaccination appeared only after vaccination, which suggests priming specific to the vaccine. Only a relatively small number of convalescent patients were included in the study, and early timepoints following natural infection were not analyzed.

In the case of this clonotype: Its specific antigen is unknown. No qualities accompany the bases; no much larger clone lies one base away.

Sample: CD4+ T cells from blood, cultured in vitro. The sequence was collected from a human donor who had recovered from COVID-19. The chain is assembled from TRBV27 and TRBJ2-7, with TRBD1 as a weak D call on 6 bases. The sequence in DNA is TGTGCCAGCAGTAGGAGGACAGACCCCTACGAGCAGTACTTC. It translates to CASSRRTDPYEQYF.